This is a list of T cell receptor beta chains from one sample in a study of T cells after yellow fever vaccination. One entry per CDR3 protein, called by TCRdb with MiXCR from the 5' RACE reads. The sample shows some 300,000 distinct CDR3 sequences, roughly 8.7% of them seen only once. The starting material was CD4+ T cells sorted from PBMCs, obtained 5 days after the yellow fever booster vaccination. The receptors here all came from a man between 18 and 35 years old who received the YFV17D yellow fever vaccine. Each CDR3 is given with its conserved first and last residue. The order of the fields is J gene, D gene, V gene, CDR3 protein. A D gene is named only where the DNA matches it firmly.

J gene: TRBJ1-6
D gene: -
V gene: TRBV14
CDR3 protein: CASSQDQGTQNSPLHF

J gene: TRBJ2-4
D gene: TRBD1
V gene: TRBV28
CDR3 protein: CASIPRGRGLRAKNIQYF

J gene: TRBJ1-1
D gene: TRBD1
V gene: TRBV7-9
CDR3 protein: CASSLAQGGTETEAFF

J gene: TRBJ1-4
D gene: -
V gene: TRBV11-2
CDR3 protein: CASSPVRERKLFF

J gene: TRBJ2-3
D gene: -
V gene: TRBV10-3
CDR3 protein: CAINSRGDADTQYF

J gene: TRBJ2-3
D gene: TRBD2
V gene: TRBV30
CDR3 protein: CAWTRLAGRTDTQYF

J gene: TRBJ1-6
D gene: TRBD1
V gene: TRBV6-4
CDR3 protein: CASSADRAAPLHF

J gene: TRBJ1-2
D gene: TRBD1
V gene: TRBV27
CDR3 protein: CASSSTGAYLYGYTF

J gene: TRBJ2-1
D gene: -
V gene: TRBV9
CDR3 protein: CASSNRDYNEQFF

J gene: TRBJ1-2
D gene: -
V gene: TRBV4-2
CDR3 protein: CASSGGLGNYGYTF

J gene: TRBJ2-7
D gene: -
V gene: TRBV27
CDR3 protein: CASSRTGSYEQYF

J gene: TRBJ1-1
D gene: -
V gene: TRBV20-1
CDR3 protein: CSANYWSGGDTEAFF

J gene: TRBJ1-1
D gene: -
V gene: TRBV12-3/TRBV12-4
CDR3 protein: CASSFGGDEAFF

J gene: TRBJ1-1
D gene: -
V gene: TRBV5-6
CDR3 protein: CASSLRARGTEAFF

J gene: TRBJ2-2
D gene: -
V gene: TRBV5-1
CDR3 protein: CASSRPPGTGELFF

J gene: TRBJ1-5
D gene: -
V gene: TRBV19
CDR3 protein: CASSEGRLNQPQHF

J gene: TRBJ1-2
D gene: -
V gene: TRBV9
CDR3 protein: CASSVTTENYGYTF